This TCR beta chain was sequenced during a study of post-analysis software for immune sequencing data. CDR1 DFQATT and CDR2 SNEGSKA come from the germline V gene (reference sequence). Trimming pared 3 bases from V and 9 bases from J, leaving 15 bases between. The CDR3 totals 12 residues. Carried by the TCR beta cDNA libraries were unique molecular identifiers. Via MiXCR, TCRdb re-called the PCR reads, giving one row per CDR3 protein. This table has hundreds of thousands of distinct CDR3 sequences, less than 35% appearing once. With regard to this clonotype: What it binds is not known.

Findings of the study overall: In patients, five TRBV segments were more frequent than in controls, with TRBV5-6, TRBV5-1 and TRBV20-1 among them. Strong co-clustering by F measure was seen for same-batch samples.

The J gene is TRBJ2-7, the V gene TRBV20-1, with D tentatively TRBD2 (6 bases). Sequencing was performed on blood. The TCR sequence derives from a girl between 5 and 17 years old with multiple sclerosis. DNA for the CDR3: TGCAGTGCTAGGGGGACTTCCAGTGGGCAGTACTTC. This codes for CSARGTSSGQYF.